These 14 T cell receptor beta chains were sequenced from one sample in a study of shared T cell receptors in the human thymus. Only in-frame clones appear in the TCRdb table, and some are missing; sequencing was by immunoSEQ multiplex PCR. This sample has hundreds of thousands of clones; around 87% occur once, and the top ten carry approximately 0.011%. This sample also belongs to another study, concerning human thymus T cells.

What was sequenced was thymocytes. The source is a boy under three years old with a congenital heart defect.

The J gene is TRBJ2-4, the V gene TRBV28; perhaps TRBD2 as D (5 bases). The germline CDR1 and CDR2 sequences are MDHEN and SYDVKM. Trimming shortened V by 6 bases and J by 8 bases, and 14 bases separated the two germline ends. The CDR3 has 13 residues. Written as DNA, the CDR3 is TGTGCCAGCAGCCCTCTTGAGGGAGACATTCAGTACTTC. Protein: CASSPLEGDIQYF. Full variable domain (remainder filled in from reference TRBV28 and TRBJ2-4): DVKVTQSSRYLVKRTGEKVFLECVQDMDHENMFWYRQDPGLGLRLIYFSYDVKMKEKGDIPEGYSVSREKKERFSLILESASTNQTSMYLCASSPLEGDIQYFGAGTRLSVL.

The rearrangement uses TRBV7-2 and TRBJ2-3; 7 nucleotides align to TRBD2. The V gene end was trimmed by 6 bases and the J gene end by 2 bases; junction bases not matched to a gene: 5. In germline, CDR1 is SGHTA, CDR2 FQGNSA. The CDR3 has 14 amino acids. CDR3: CASRTSSSTDTQYF. CDR3 nucleotide sequence: TGTGCCAGCAGGACTAGCTCATCCACAGATACGCAGTATTTT. Looking up the rest from reference TRBV7-2 and TRBJ2-3 gives the full variable domain: GAGVSQSPSNKVTEKGKDVELRCDPISGHTALYWYRQSLGQGLEFLIYFQGNSAPDKSGLPSDRFSAERTGGSVSTLTIQRTQQEDSAVYLCASRTSSSTDTQYFGPGTRLTVL.

The chain has TRBV5-8 and TRBJ2-1; D possibly corresponds to TRBD1 (5 bases). V was clipped by 7 bases and J by 8 bases, with 13 bases between them. CDR1 and CDR2 from the germline V gene are SGHTS and YDEGEE. The CDR3 has 12 amino acids. Here the CDR3 reads CASRGRADEQFF. The DNA of the CDR3 is TGTGCCAGCCGTGGCAGGGCGGATGAGCAGTTCTTC.

The chain combines TRBV5-1 with TRBJ1-1, with a tentative D call TRBD1 (5 bases). Deletions cut 0 bases from V and 5 bases from J, with 20 bases between. Germline-derived CDR1 and CDR2 are SGHRS and YFSETQ. The CDR3 totals 17 residues. CDR3 residues: CASSLDALGGLGTEAFF. The CDR3 DNA reads as TGCGCCAGCAGCTTGGACGCCCTGGGGGGGTTAGGGACTGAAGCTTTCTTT.

This clone was observed once. The CDR3 sequence is CASSPEAQLRTGELFF. The CDR3 region has the DNA TGTGCCAGCAGCCCCGAAGCCCAATTGAGGACCGGGGAGCTGTTTTTT. The chain is built from TRBV7-9 and TRBJ2-2; no clear D. Germline V gives CDR1 SEHNR, CDR2 FQNEAQ (reference sequence). The CDR3 totals 16 residues. V was shortened by 5 bases and J by 5 bases, with 18 bases between the two germline ends. Using reference TRBV7-9 and TRBJ2-2 for the parts outside the CDR3, the full variable domain is DTGVSQNPRHKITKRGQNVTFRCDPISEHNRLYWYRQTLGQGPEFLTYFQNEAQLEKSRLLSDRFSAERPKGSFSTLEIQRTEQGDSAMYLCASSPEAQLRTGELFFGEGSRLTVL.

V is TRBV6-1 and J is TRBJ2-7, with a tentative D call TRBD2 (5 bases). The CDR3 spans 17 residues. V was shortened by 3 bases and J by 3 bases, with 21 bases between the two germline ends. CDR1 and CDR2 (germline): MNHNS, SASEGT. CDR3 sequence reads: CASSDVDPQRPCYEQYF. CDR3 nucleotides: TGTGCCAGCAGTGATGTCGACCCCCAGCGGCCTTGCTACGAGCAGTACTTC.

The chain has TRBV5-1 and TRBJ2-1; tentative D call: TRBD2 (5 bases). The germline gives CDR1 SGHRS, CDR2 YFSETQ. The V end was cut by 3 bases, the J end by 5 bases, with 18 bases between. The CDR3 runs 16 residues. The CDR3 protein is CASSYPDGLAHNEQFF. Written as DNA, the CDR3 is TGCGCCAGCAGCTACCCCGACGGACTGGCACACAATGAGCAGTTCTTC.

The genes are TRBV10-2 and TRBJ2-7; 11 bases align to TRBD2. Germline CDR1 is WSHSY and CDR2 is SAAADI. The CDR3 length is 14 residues. After removal of 11 bases from V and 2 bases from J, the junction contained 8 bases not matched to a gene. The chain's CDR3 is CAAGIAGGPYEQYF. The CDR3 nucleotides are TGCGCCGCGGGGATAGCGGGAGGGCCCTACGAGCAGTACTTC.

The rearrangement links TRBV7-9 to TRBJ1-1; D gene uncertain. Germline V gene sequence: CDR1 SEHNR, CDR2 FQNEAQ (reference sequence). The CDR3 extends over 16 amino acids. Trimming cost V 2 bases and J 1 base, with 14 bases left between them. This chain's CDR3 is CASSLNPRERNTEAFF. CDR3 coding DNA: TGTGCCAGCAGCTTAAACCCGAGGGAGCGGAACACTGAAGCTTTCTTT.

The chain recombines TRBV30 with TRBJ2-1; the match to TRBD2 covers 12 bases. With 3 bases clipped from V and 9 bases from J, the junction kept 6 bases outside the gene matches. CDR3 length: 14 residues. CDR1 is GTSNPN, CDR2 SVGIG, per germline (reference sequence). CDR3 bases: TGTGCCTGGAGGACTAGCGGGGGCTCTTGTGAGCAGTTCTTC. It translates to CAWRTSGGSCEQFF.

The CDR3 bases are TGTGCCAGCGAACATGGCACTAGCGGGATTGTGGGGAGAGATACGCAGTATTTT. This translates into CASEHGTSGIVGRDTQYF. The V gene is TRBV11-3, the J gene TRBJ2-3; 10 positions match TRBD2. The ends lost 8 bases at V and 5 bases at J; junction bases unmatched: 19. CDR3 size: 18 residues. Germline CDR1 SGHNT, CDR2 YENEEA. The full variable domain, with the rest looked up from reference TRBV11-3 and TRBJ2-3, is EAGVVQSPRYKIIEKKQPVAFWCNPISGHNTLYWYLQNLGQGPELLIRYENEEAVDDSQLPKDRFSAERLKGVDSTLKIQPAELGDSAVYLCASEHGTSGIVGRDTQYFGPGTRLTVL.

The chain uses TRBV19 and TRBJ2-3; 7 nucleotides line up with TRBD2. This CDR3 contains 16 residues. Trimming at V came to 6 bases and at J to 1 base, leaving 10 bases not matched to a gene. Per the germline V gene, CDR1 is LNHDA and CDR2 is SQIVND (reference sequence). Here the CDR3 reads CASSLLRGSRTDTQYF. The CDR3 bases are TGTGCCAGTAGCCTTCTCCGCGGGAGCCGCACAGATACGCAGTATTTT.

V usage is TRBV19 and J usage is TRBJ2-5; 9 positions agree with TRBD1. J was trimmed by 2 bases and V by 3 bases; bases with no gene match: 4. Germline lookup yields CDR1 LNHDA and CDR2 SQIVND (reference sequence). This CDR3 is 15 amino acids long. CDR3 sequence reads: CASSISTGGQETQYF. CDR3 sequence (DNA): TGTGCCAGTAGTATCTCGACAGGGGGACAAGAGACCCAGTACTTC. The complete variable domain, with remaining parts taken from reference TRBV19 and TRBJ2-5, reads DGGITQSPKYLFRKEGQNVTLSCEQNLNHDAMYWYRQDPGQGLRLIYYSQIVNDFQKGDIAEGYSVSREKKESFPLTVTSAQKNPTAFYLCASSISTGGQETQYFGPGTRLLVL.

The chain uses TRBV7-2 and TRBJ1-2; 9 positions agree with TRBD1. The germline CDR1 and CDR2 sequences are SGHTA and FQGNSA. The CDR3 runs 16 residues. The V segment lost 5 bases and the J segment 5 bases; nucleotides outside the gene matches: 12. For the CDR3, the DNA is TGTGCCAGCAGCCCCCGGGGAAGGGACAGGGCATATGGCTACACCTTC. Translated, it gives CASSPRGRDRAYGYTF.